This TCR beta chain was captured by sequencing in a study of blood T cell repertoires in COVID-19. TCRdb's copy holds only in-frame clones and misses some; the assay was immunoSEQ multiplex PCR. The table shows some 40,000 clones, with roughly nine tenths occurring only once. There are 17 residues in the CDR3. This TCR came from a man aged 65-85 years with acute or convalescent COVID-19. The sample consisted of peripheral blood. The chain is built from TRBV21-1 and TRBJ1-5; the table calls TRBD1, which could not be checked here. TRBV21-1 represents a pseudogene. CDR3 sequence (DNA): TGTGCCAGCAGCAAACATGACAGGCCCTTGCTAAATCAGCCCCAGCATTTT. Its protein is CASSKHDRPLLNQPQHF.